This is a list of T cell receptor beta chains from one sample in a study of T cells in Graves' hyperthyroidism and ophthalmopathy. TCRdb re-derived calls from the multiplex PCR reads in MiXCR, one entry per CDR3 protein. The data show hundreds of thousands of distinct CDR3 sequences, roughly 37% seen once. Sample: blood. These receptors were taken from a man younger than 35 with Graves' hyperthyroidism. CDR3s include the opening cysteine and the closing phenylalanine or tryptophan. Fields, in order: D gene, clone size, J gene, V gene, CDR3 protein, CDR3 DNA. A D gene is named only where the DNA matches it firmly. The size of a clone is reported for some rows only, either as once, few or many, or as a class for expanded clones.

.	many	TRBJ1-2	TRBV29-1	CSVERDHGYTF	TGCAGCGTTGAACGGGACCATGGCTACACCTTC
.	many	TRBJ1-6	TRBV2	CASSLANSPLHF	TGTGCCAGCAGCCTAGCAAATTCACCCCTCCACTTT
.	few	TRBJ2-2	TRBV6-6	CASSAGKNTGELFF	TGTGCCAGCAGTGCGGGGAAAAACACCGGGGAGCTGTTTTTT
.	.	TRBJ2-5	TRBV7-8	CASSYWVRTETQYF	TGTGCCAGCAGTTACTGGGTGAGGACGGAGACCCAGTACTTC
.	.	TRBJ2-7	TRBV6-5	CASSWAERGRYEQYF	TGTGCCAGCAGTTGGGCGGAGAGGGGTCGGTACGAGCAGTACTTC
.	.	TRBJ2-1	TRBV7-4	CASSLAASSYNEQFF	TGTGCCAGCAGCTTAGCGGCGAGCTCCTACAATGAGCAGTTCTTC
.	.	TRBJ2-7	TRBV6-5	CASSYVRGGEQYF	TGTGCCAGCAGTTACGTTCGGGGTGGCGAGCAGTACTTC
.	.	TRBJ1-1	TRBV9	CASSLAGLGDEAFF	TGTGCCAGCAGTTTAGCAGGTCTCGGGGACGAAGCTTTCTTT
.	.	TRBJ1-2	TRBV7-2	CATDPLAGEINYGYTF	TGTGCCACGGACCCACTAGCGGGGGAAATTAACTATGGCTACACCTTC
.	.	TRBJ2-7	TRBV9	CASSVGGTPAYEQYF	TGTGCCAGCAGCGTCGGCGGGACACCAGCCTACGAGCAGTACTTC
.	.	TRBJ1-2	TRBV6-6	CASSTGDLVNYGYTF	TGTGCCAGCAGTACCGGGGACCTCGTTAACTATGGCTACACCTTC
.	many	TRBJ1-5	TRBV2	CASSVEQVNQPQHF	TGTGCCAGCAGTGTGGAACAGGTCAATCAGCCCCAGCATTTT
TRBD1	once	TRBJ1-4	TRBV10-3	CAIGADREGELFF	TGTGCCATCGGGGCGGACAGGGAAGGAGAACTGTTTTTT
TRBD1	few	TRBJ2-5	TRBV4-2	CASSQDGGTGEASFPSF	TGTGCCAGCAGCCAAGATGGGGGGACAGGGGAGGCGAGTTTCCCCAGCTTC
TRBD1	.	TRBJ2-2	TRBV5-1	CASSRGTGLTGELFF	TGCGCCAGCAGCCGGGGGACAGGGCTCACCGGGGAGCTGTTTTTT
.	once	TRBJ2-5	TRBV6-1	CASSYVNQETQYF	TGTGCCAGCAGTTATGTCAACCAAGAGACCCAGTACTTC
TRBD2	many	TRBJ2-5	TRBV7-2	CASSPAGLGETQYF	TGTGCCAGCAGCCCAGCGGGATTAGGGGAGACCCAGTACTTC
.	few	TRBJ2-5	TRBV7-9	CASRPTSGEETQYF	TGTGCCAGCAGACCGACCTCAGGTGAAGAGACCCAGTACTTC
.	many	TRBJ1-1	TRBV6-5	CATILDTEAFF	TGTGCCACCATTCTCGACACTGAAGCTTTCTTT
.	many	TRBJ2-5	TRBV2	CASSSGTGSVLETQYF	TGTGCCAGCAGCTCTGGTACGGGATCGGTGTTGGAGACCCAGTACTTC
.	many	TRBJ1-1	TRBV6-5	CASSMTNTEAFF	TGTGCCAGCTCCATGACGAACACTGAAGCTTTCTTT
TRBD1	few	TRBJ1-1	TRBV7-2	CASSPRTGGEAFF	TGTGCCAGCAGCCCCCGGACAGGGGGTGAAGCTTTCTTT
TRBD1	few	TRBJ2-7	TRBV7-8	CASSINRDRGPVTYEQYF	TGTGCCAGCAGCATAAACCGGGACAGGGGGCCCGTAACCTACGAGCAGTACTTC
.	many	TRBJ2-6	TRBV9	CASSAVDSSGANVLTF	TGTGCCAGCAGCGCGGTTGACAGCTCTGGGGCCAACGTCCTGACTTTC
.	many	TRBJ1-2	TRBV7-9	CASSLVSDGYTF	TGTGCCAGCAGCTTAGTATCGGATGGCTACACCTTC
.	few	TRBJ1-6	TRBV4-1	CASSQGLTSTQASPLHF	TGCGCCAGCAGCCAAGGGCTGACTTCCACCCAAGCCTCACCCCTCCACTTT
.	many	TRBJ2-7	TRBV10-3	CAISDLSYEQYF	TGTGCCATCAGTGACCTAAGCTACGAGCAGTACTTC
.	few	TRBJ1-4	TRBV4-1	CASSAQGGEKLFF	TGCGCCAGCAGCGCCCAGGGTGGCGAAAAACTGTTTTTT
TRBD2	.	TRBJ2-7	TRBV20-1	CSARALADDEQYF	TGCAGTGCTAGAGCCCTAGCGGACGACGAGCAGTACTTC
.	.	TRBJ2-7	TRBV20-1	CSAREVVDRPYEQYF	TGCAGTGCTAGAGAGGTAGTAGACCGCCCCTACGAGCAGTACTTC
TRBD2	few	TRBJ2-7	TRBV10-3	CASGTSGFYEQYF	TGTGCCAGCGGGACTAGCGGGTTCTACGAGCAGTACTTC
.	few	TRBJ1-1	TRBV7-9	CASRLGHVSHDWTEAFF	TGTGCCAGCCGATTGGGACACGTATCCCATGATTGGACTGAAGCTTTCTTT
.	.	TRBJ2-2	TRBV5-5	CASSLEFGSTGELFF	TGTGCCAGCAGCTTGGAATTCGGGTCTACCGGGGAGCTGTTTTTT
TRBD1	.	TRBJ1-5	TRBV2	CASSTNRGNCQPRHF	TGTGCCAGCAGTACGAACAGGGGGAACTGTCAGCCCCGGCATTTT
TRBD1	many	TRBJ1-2	TRBV29-1	CSALDRGEYGYTF	TGCAGCGCCCTGGACAGGGGCGAATATGGCTACACCTTC
.	many	TRBJ1-1	TRBV11-3	CASSPRDTRDTEAFF	TGTGCCAGCAGCCCCCGGGACACGAGGGACACTGAAGCTTTCTTT
TRBD1	few	TRBJ1-4	TRBV19	CASSLRQGWTNEKLFF	TGTGCCAGTAGTTTACGACAGGGATGGACTAATGAAAAACTGTTTTTT
.	many	TRBJ1-1	TRBV29-1	CSVPLNTEAFF	TGCAGCGTGCCCCTAAACACTGAAGCTTTCTTT
.	.	TRBJ1-5	TRBV20-1	CSARVTREITGNQPQHF	TGCAGTGCTAGAGTGACCCGGGAGATTACAGGGAATCAGCCCCAGCATTTT
TRBD2	few	TRBJ2-2	TRBV7-2	CASSLDPLAGERMGLFF	TGTGCCAGCAGCTTAGATCCACTAGCGGGGGAAAGAATGGGGCTGTTTTTT
.	.	TRBJ1-1	TRBV7-8	CASSSPPNIEAFF	TGCGCCAGCAGCTCACCGCCGAACATTGAAGCTTTCTTT
TRBD1	.	TRBJ1-5	TRBV24-1	CARTRGPNSNQPQHF	TGTGCTAGGACCAGGGGGCCCAATAGCAATCAGCCCCAGCATTTT
.	few	TRBJ1-6	TRBV12-3/TRBV12-4	CASSPYVSGHPNSPLHF	TGTGCCAGCAGCCCCTATGTATCGGGACACCCTAATTCACCCCTCCACTTT
TRBD1	many	TRBJ1-2	TRBV10-3	CAISEGQGGNYGYTF	TGTGCCATCAGTGAGGGACAGGGGGGCAACTATGGCTACACCTTC
.	.	TRBJ2-6	TRBV20-1	CSASVRGIAGANVLTF	TGCAGTGCTAGTGTAAGGGGTATCGCTGGGGCCAACGTCCTGACTTTC
.	few	TRBJ2-7	TRBV20-1	CSARRGLLYEQYF	TGCAGTGCTAGACGGGGGTTACTCTACGAGCAGTACTTC
.	.	TRBJ1-4	TRBV12-3/TRBV12-4	CASNLGGSNEKLFF	TGTGCCAGCAATCTGGGGGGCAGTAATGAAAAACTGTTTTTT
TRBD2	many	TRBJ2-5	TRBV29-1	CSVEKEAGLETQYF	TGCAGCGTTGAAAAGGAAGCGGGATTGGAGACCCAGTACTTC
.	.	TRBJ1-1	TRBV19	CASSKLGGRGNTEAFF	TGTGCCAGTAGTAAACTTGGGGGGCGCGGGAACACTGAAGCTTTCTTT
.	.	TRBJ1-5	TRBV10-3	CAITGQVQETQHF	TGTGCCATCACCGGACAAGTTCAAGAGACCCAGCATTTT
TRBD2	few	TRBJ2-5	TRBV7-2	CASSPQPPPSGRCPDF	TGTGCCAGCAGCCCCCAACCTCCCCCTAGCGGGAGGTGCCCTGACTTC
.	many	TRBJ2-7	TRBV20-1	CSASYGSSYEQYF	TGCAGTGCTAGCTACGGCAGCTCCTACGAGCAGTACTTC